These T cell receptor beta chains were read from a single sample in a study of blood T cell repertoires in COVID-19. Assay used: immunoSEQ multiplex PCR; TCRdb lists only in-frame clones, some missing. The sample includes some 310,000 clones, around 90% of them seen just once. Material for sequencing was peripheral blood. The receptors come from a woman between 40 and 55 years old with COVID-19, enrolled during active disease. Both conserved end residues are part of each CDR3. The D gene is left open where the match is weak. Rows may omit the clone size; those that give it use once, few, many or a size class.

V gene,D gene,J gene,clone size,CDR3 length,CDR3 protein,CDR3 DNA
TRBV7-9,.,TRBJ2-6,once,15,CASSLVQSGANVLTF,TGTGCCAGCAGCTTAGTCCAGTCCGGGGCCAACGTCCTGACTTTC
TRBV3-1/TRBV3-2,.,TRBJ1-1,.,17,CASSHLSGGLLGNEAFF,TGTGCCAGCAGCCATTTATCGGGGGGTCTCCTCGGGAATGAAGCTTTCTTT
TRBV30,TRBD1,TRBJ1-1,.,14,CAWNSRGVNTEAFF,TGTGCCTGGAACAGCAGGGGGGTGAACACTGAAGCTTTCTTT
TRBV18,TRBD1,TRBJ1-6,.,14,CASSVQGSDSPLHF,TGTGCCAGCTCAGTACAGGGGTCAGATTCACCCCTCCACTTT
TRBV19,.,TRBJ1-1,.,16,CASSIIGVQGGTEAFF,TGTGCCAGTAGTATTATAGGGGTCCAGGGAGGAACTGAAGCTTTCTTT
TRBV27,.,TRBJ1-4,once,14,CASSPTPTNEKLFF,TGTGCCAGCAGCCCGACACCAACTAATGAAAAACTGTTTTTT
TRBV10-3,.,TRBJ1-1,few,14,CAINVGGMGTEAFF,TGTGCCATCAATGTGGGGGGAATGGGCACTGAAGCTTTCTTT
TRBV9,.,TRBJ1-3,.,14,CASSEIFSGNTIYF,TGTGCCAGCAGCGAAATATTCTCTGGAAACACCATATATTTT
TRBV7-2,.,TRBJ2-1,.,15,CASSSGQTTYNEQFF,TGTGCCAGCAGCTCGGGACAAACTACCTACAATGAGCAGTTCTTC
TRBV15,TRBD1,TRBJ1-1,.,14,CATSRDGQGVEAFF,TGTGCCACCAGCAGAGATGGACAGGGGGTTGAAGCTTTCTTT
TRBV10-3,.,TRBJ1-2,.,12,CAISETETVQTF,TGTGCCATCAGTGAGACAGAGACAGTTCAGACCTTC
TRBV25-1,TRBD1,TRBJ1-4,.,17,CASTTGTGGRLSEKLFF,TGTGCCAGCACCACCGGGACAGGGGGCCGCTTAAGTGAAAAACTGTTTTTT
TRBV19,TRBD1,TRBJ1-2,.,17,CASRRQGTGGADYGYTF,TGTGCCAGTAGGCGACAAGGGACAGGGGGCGCAGACTATGGCTACACCTTC
TRBV30,TRBD2,TRBJ2-2,.,18,CAWSVRPLAGVGTGELFF,TGTGCCTGGAGTGTACGGCCACTAGCGGGAGTCGGCACCGGGGAGCTGTTTTTT
TRBV5-1,TRBD2,TRBJ2-2,.,18,CASSLEGLAGRNTGELFF,TGCGCCAGCAGCTTGGAGGGACTAGCGGGGCGGAACACCGGGGAGCTGTTTTTT
TRBV6-5,.,TRBJ1-5,once,14,CASSYGQNTQPQHF,TGTGCCAGCAGTTACGGACAGAATACCCAGCCCCAGCATTTT
TRBV7-9,.,TRBJ1-1,once,14,CASSPTRQVDEAFF,TGTGCCAGCAGCCCAACCAGACAGGTTGATGAAGCTTTCTTT
TRBV27,TRBD1,TRBJ2-7,.,14,CASSPDRVRWEQYF,TGTGCCAGCAGTCCGGACAGGGTGCGTTGGGAGCAGTACTTC
TRBV10-3,.,TRBJ2-2,.,18,CAISAKATVSANTGELFF,TGTGCCATCAGTGCTAAGGCCACTGTCAGCGCGAACACCGGGGAGCTGTTTTTT
TRBV11-3,.,TRBJ2-2,few,15,CASSLRTRNTGELFF,TGTGCCAGCAGCTTACGGACAAGGAACACCGGGGAGCTGTTTTTT
TRBV5-1,.,TRBJ2-4,.,15,CASSILGLGVDIQYF,TGCGCCAGCAGCATTTTGGGGCTTGGTGTAGACATTCAGTACTTC
TRBV5-1,TRBD2,TRBJ2-3,.,17,CASSLEGAGGLPDTQYF,TGCGCCAGCAGCTTGGAGGGAGCGGGGGGGTTGCCAGATACGCAGTATTTT
TRBV2,TRBD1,TRBJ2-7,.,14,CASSLRTGEVEQYF,TGTGCCAGCAGTCTCCGGACAGGGGAGGTCGAGCAGTACTTC
TRBV7-2,.,TRBJ1-5,.,15,CASSFPTGRGQPQHF,TGTGCCAGCAGCTTTCCCACAGGGCGGGGGCAGCCCCAGCATTTT
TRBV2,TRBD1,TRBJ2-5,.,13,CASRPGQKETQYF,TGTGCCAGCAGGCCGGGACAGAAAGAGACCCAGTACTTC
TRBV7-9,.,TRBJ2-4,.,13,CASSLNRENIQYF,TGTGCCAGCAGCTTGAACAGGGAAAACATTCAGTACTTC
TRBV5-6,TRBD2,TRBJ2-1,.,13,CASSLLAGDEQFF,TGTGCCAGCAGCTTACTAGCGGGAGACGAGCAGTTCTTC
TRBV7-6,.,TRBJ2-7,.,13,CASSLVTGHEQYF,TGTGCCAGCAGCTTGGTGACAGGTCACGAGCAGTACTTC
TRBV11-2,.,TRBJ2-1,.,14,CASSLDGGSDEQFF,TGTGCCAGCAGCTTAGATGGGGGGAGCGATGAGCAGTTCTTC
TRBV28,.,TRBJ2-3,.,14,CASTQQGPPDTQYF,TGTGCCAGCACCCAACAGGGACCGCCGGATACGCAGTATTTT